The present T cell receptor beta chain was sequenced within a study of blood T cell repertoires in COVID-19 (dated by TCRdb to the early 2020s). At the level of the whole study: Samples from collaborators originated in the United States, Italy and Spain and spanned both the acute and convalescent phases of COVID-19. Nearly every sample came with metadata listing a de-identified subject ID, COVID-19 status, age in years and sex. The repertoires were released in a freely available public database meant as a resource for research on the immune response to SARS-CoV-2. The samples were drawn from two sources: the first 160 participants of the ongoing ImmuneRACE study, and 950 to 1,500 subjects contributed by 6 global collaborators. The dataset comprised deeply sampled blood TCRbeta repertoires from subjects exposed to, actively infected with, or recovered from COVID-19. Where available, HLA class I and class II types were taken from metadata supplied by the sample provider and were not determined by assay-based typing. The prospective study material was composed of cDNA or gDNA derived from T cells, B-cell-depleted T cells, or PBMCs. What the authors observed across the whole study: The quantity of clinical and demographic metadata differed by source and by participant and was supplied without curation.

TCRbeta CDR3 regions were amplified from genomic DNA using the immunoSEQ Assay, a bias-controlled multiplex PCR. Regarding the original processing steps: The number of nucleated cells in each sample was estimated from the amplification of reference gene primers within the assay. Sequence reads were collapsed and filtered to measure the absolute abundance of every unique TCRbeta CDR3 rearrangement. For each sample, productive Simpson clonality was calculated as the square root of Simpson's diversity index across productive rearrangements. TCRdb took this table from immuneACCESS and kept in-frame rearrangements with V and J called. Such tables lack part of the clones; where checked against another copy, unresolved V genes explain under half of the gap, and the rest is unexplained. The V and J calls and clone size come from that table; D and trimming were worked out from the DNA. For this sample there are more than 400,000 clones; over 75% appear just once. The ten largest clones represent approximately 3.2% of the sample.

Each collaborating institution followed its own protocols to collect whole blood in K2EDTA tubes. For TCRbeta analysis, collaborator samples were shipped as frozen whole blood, as isolated PBMCs, or as DNA extracted from either sample type. Trimmed from V: 5 bases; trimmed from J: 4 bases; junction bases lacking a gene match: 4. The CDR3 measures 14 amino acids from cysteine to phenylalanine. The sequence is cut down to CDR3 DNA, 42 bases in frame from base 1. The germline V gene specifies MNHEY as CDR1 and SVGEGT as CDR2. Remarks on this clone: No antigen is known for it. The input lacks base qualities; no much larger clone sits a single base away.

The sequence is built from TRBV6-2 or TRBV6-3 and TRBJ1-2, with 10 central nucleotides matching TRBD1. The sequenced sample was peripheral blood. The TCR comes from a human donor in a cohort sampled during active COVID-19. The CDR3 loop reads CASSPGTGVYGYTF. The sequenced DNA is TGTGCCAGCAGTCCCGGGACAGGGGTCTATGGCTACACCTTC.